Listed below are T cell receptor beta chains from one sample, sequenced in a study of blood T cells in healthy people across ages. From the 5' RACE reads, TCRdb called clonotypes with MiXCR, one entry per CDR3 protein. The table lists roughly 500,000 distinct CDR3 sequences, approximately 27% of them singletons. Source material: blood. The source is a woman in her 70s in good health. Each CDR3 is given with its conserved first and last residue. Each record gives: clone size, J gene, CDR3 length, D gene, V gene, CDR3 protein, CDR3 DNA. A D gene is named only where the DNA matches it firmly. Rows may omit the clone size; those that give it use once, few, many or a size class.

NA TRBJ2-7 14 TRBD2 TRBV5-1 CASSLLAGDYEQYF TGCGCCAGCAGCTTACTAGCGGGGGACTACGAGCAGTACTTC
few TRBJ2-4 12 NA TRBV20-1 CSARDDISPQYF TGCAGTGCTAGAGATGACATTTCACCTCAGTACTTC
NA TRBJ2-5 13 NA TRBV18 CASSPSFDETQYF TGTGCCAGCTCACCATCGTTTGATGAGACCCAGTACTTC
NA TRBJ1-6 15 NA TRBV20-1 CSASPSALLNSPLHF TGCAGTGCTAGCCCCTCGGCCCTCCTCAATTCACCCCTCCACTTT
NA TRBJ2-4 14 NA TRBV20-1 CSAPAGLVKNIQYF TGCAGTGCTCCCGCTGGTCTAGTCAAAAACATTCAGTACTTC
NA TRBJ2-1 14 NA TRBV11-3 CASSLTGTNNEQFF TGTGCCAGCAGCCTAACCGGGACCAACAATGAGCAGTTCTTC
once TRBJ1-1 14 NA TRBV7-2 CASSFGLRSTEAFF TGTGCCAGCAGCTTTGGACTACGAAGCACTGAAGCTTTCTTT
NA TRBJ1-2 14 NA TRBV5-1 CASSPATDIYGYTF TGCGCCAGCAGTCCTGCGACAGATATCTATGGCTACACCTTC
few TRBJ1-2 18 NA TRBV7-8 CASSLLNFGGPGEDGYTF TGTGCCAGCAGCTTATTGAACTTCGGAGGGCCGGGGGAGGATGGCTACACCTTC
NA TRBJ2-1 14 NA TRBV20-1 CSARLGGMGDEQFF TGCAGTGCTAGGCTTGGCGGAATGGGCGATGAGCAGTTCTTC
many TRBJ1-6 17 NA TRBV4-3 CASSQGAQGEANSPLHF TGCGCCAGCAGCCAAGGGGCACAGGGTGAAGCAAATTCACCCCTCCACTTT
NA TRBJ1-3 16 NA TRBV7-9 CASSLTRQSSGNTIYF TGTGCCAGCAGCTTAACCCGACAGAGCTCTGGAAACACCATATATTTT
many TRBJ1-2 13 NA TRBV25-1 CASRQGDNYGYTF TGTGCCAGCAGACAGGGTGACAACTATGGCTACACCTTC
few TRBJ1-4 15 NA TRBV15 CATSAPERGFEKLFF TGTGCCACCAGTGCACCGGAAAGGGGCTTTGAAAAACTGTTTTTT
few TRBJ1-3 15 NA TRBV5-5 CASSLDPVSGNTIYF TGTGCCAGCAGCTTGGATCCAGTTTCTGGAAACACCATATATTTT
NA TRBJ2-5 15 NA TRBV18 CASSPVAILQETQYF TGTGCCAGCTCACCTGTCGCTATCCTCCAAGAGACCCAGTACTTC
few TRBJ1-4 14 NA TRBV6-5 CASSRTADNEKLFF TGTGCCAGCAGTAGGACAGCCGATAATGAAAAACTGTTTTTT
few TRBJ2-2 14 NA TRBV7-9 CASSYLQAAGELFF TGTGCCAGCAGCTACTTACAGGCGGCCGGGGAGCTGTTTTTT
few TRBJ1-2 15 NA TRBV24-1 CATSDSSGGAYGYTF TGTGCCACCAGTGATTCCTCCGGGGGAGCCTATGGCTACACCTTC
NA TRBJ1-2 16 TRBD1 TRBV6-6 CASSSPDRGHNYGYTF TGTGCCAGCAGTTCTCCAGACAGGGGGCATAACTATGGCTACACCTTC
few TRBJ1-2 16 TRBD1 TRBV4-2 CASSQEGTGPNYGYTF TGTGCCAGCAGCCAAGAGGGGACAGGGCCTAACTATGGCTACACCTTC
few TRBJ2-4 13 TRBD1 TRBV11-2 CASSLAGTGLEYF TGTGCCAGCAGCCTCGCCGGGACAGGGTTGGAGTACTTC
NA TRBJ1-4 11 NA TRBV7-2 CASRSEEKLFF TGTGCCAGCAGATCAGAGGAAAAACTGTTTTTT
NA TRBJ1-6 13 NA TRBV20-1 CSASQGRDSPLHF TGCAGTGCTAGTCAGGGCAGGGACTCACCCCTCCACTTT
few TRBJ2-5 17 TRBD2 TRBV10-2 CASSVTSSGGAGKTQYF TGCGCCAGCAGTGTTACATCTAGCGGGGGGGCCGGGAAGACCCAGTACTTC
NA TRBJ2-1 20 TRBD2 TRBV20-1 CSARGLAGVNVISSYNEQFF TGCAGTGCTAGAGGGCTAGCGGGGGTAAACGTGATTAGCTCCTACAATGAGCAGTTCTTC
many TRBJ2-5 15 NA TRBV29-1 CSVEDTTDTSETQYF TGCAGCGTTGAAGATACAACCGATACCTCCGAGACCCAGTACTTC
NA TRBJ2-1 14 NA TRBV12-3/TRBV12-4 CASSRTQHDNEQFF TGTGCCAGCAGCCGGACCCAACATGACAATGAGCAGTTCTTC
few TRBJ1-5 15 NA TRBV6-5 CASSFRANNNQPQHF TGTGCCAGCAGTTTCAGGGCGAATAACAATCAGCCCCAGCATTTT
NA TRBJ2-3 15 NA TRBV19 CASSKGRAATDTQYF TGTGCCAGTAGTAAGGGAAGGGCAGCCACAGATACGCAGTATTTT
few TRBJ2-5 14 NA TRBV19 CASKQTVQMETQYF TGTGCCAGTAAGCAGACAGTCCAAATGGAGACCCAGTACTTC
NA TRBJ1-2 14 TRBD1 TRBV6-6 CASTSGGLNYGYTF TGTGCCAGCACCTCAGGGGGCCTGAACTATGGCTACACCTTC
NA TRBJ1-4 15 NA TRBV19 CASKGQSRRGEKLFF TGTGCCAGTAAGGGGCAGTCGAGACGGGGAGAAAAACTGTTTTTT
few TRBJ1-4 14 NA TRBV7-9 CASSLARDNEKLFF TGTGCCAGCAGCTTAGCGAGGGATAATGAAAAACTGTTTTTT
NA TRBJ2-5 13 NA TRBV15 CATSREWRETQYF TGTGCCACCAGCAGAGAGTGGCGGGAGACCCAGTACTTC
NA TRBJ2-5 18 NA TRBV13 CASSITAAGTRRRETQYF TGTGCCAGCAGCATAACAGCCGCCGGGACCCGCAGGAGGGAGACCCAGTACTTC
NA TRBJ2-7 14 NA TRBV7-9 CASSVGTATGEQYF TGTGCCAGCAGCGTTGGGACCGCCACTGGGGAGCAGTACTTC
NA TRBJ1-4 15 NA TRBV4-3 CASSQLGGTNEKLSF TGCGCCAGCAGCCAACTGGGCGGGACTAATGAAAAACTGTCTTTT
NA TRBJ2-5 13 TRBD2 TRBV5-8 CASSPTSGGPTVF TGTGCCAGCAGCCCGACTAGCGGGGGTCCGACGGTCTTC
NA TRBJ1-5 15 NA TRBV4-3 CASSQDRASNQPQHF TGCGCCAGCAGCCAAGATAGGGCTAGCAATCAGCCCCAGCATTTT
NA TRBJ1-4 16 NA TRBV5-1 CASGRGTDTTNEKLFF TGCGCCAGCGGGAGGGGAACCGATACAACTAATGAAAAACTGTTTTTT
NA TRBJ2-3 14 NA TRBV3-1 CASSRTTRTDTQYF TGTGCCAGCAGCCGGACTACACGCACAGATACGCAGTATTTT
few TRBJ1-5 16 TRBD1 TRBV19 CATKEARGRKGEPQHF TGTGCCACCAAGGAGGCCAGGGGGAGGAAGGGGGAGCCCCAGCATTTT